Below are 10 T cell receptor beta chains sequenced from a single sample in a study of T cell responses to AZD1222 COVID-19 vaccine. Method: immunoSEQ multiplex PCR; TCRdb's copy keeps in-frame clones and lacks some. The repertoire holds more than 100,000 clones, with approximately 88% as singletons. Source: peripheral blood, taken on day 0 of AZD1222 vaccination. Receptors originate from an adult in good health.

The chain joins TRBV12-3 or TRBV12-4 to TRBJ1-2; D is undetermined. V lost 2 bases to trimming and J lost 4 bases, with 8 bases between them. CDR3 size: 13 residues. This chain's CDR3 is CASSLRPSYGYTF. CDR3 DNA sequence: TGTGCCAGCAGTTTACGTCCATCCTATGGCTACACCTTC.

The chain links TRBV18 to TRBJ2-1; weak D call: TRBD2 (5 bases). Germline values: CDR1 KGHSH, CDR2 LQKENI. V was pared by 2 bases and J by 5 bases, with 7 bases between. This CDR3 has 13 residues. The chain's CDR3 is CASSPRLNNEQFF. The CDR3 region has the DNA TGTGCCAGCTCACCAAGACTAAACAATGAGCAGTTCTTC.

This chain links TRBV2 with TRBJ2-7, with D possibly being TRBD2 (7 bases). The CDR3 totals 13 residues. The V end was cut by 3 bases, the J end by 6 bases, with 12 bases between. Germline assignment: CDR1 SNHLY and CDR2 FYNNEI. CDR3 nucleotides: TGTGCCAGCAGTGAGGACAGCGGGGCCGAGCAGTACTTC. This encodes CASSEDSGAEQYF. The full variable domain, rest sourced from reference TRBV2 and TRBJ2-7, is EPEVTQTPSHQVTQMGQEVILRCVPISNHLYFYWYRQILGQKVEFLVSFYNNEISEKSEIFDDQFSVERPDGSNFTLKIRSTKLEDSAMYFCASSEDSGAEQYFGPGTRLTVT.

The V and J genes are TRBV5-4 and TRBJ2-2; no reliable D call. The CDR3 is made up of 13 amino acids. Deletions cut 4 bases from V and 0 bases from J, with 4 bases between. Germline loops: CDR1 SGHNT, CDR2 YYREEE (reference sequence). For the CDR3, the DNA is TGTGCCAGCAGCCCTTCGAACACCGGGGAGCTGTTTTTT. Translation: CASSPSNTGELFF.

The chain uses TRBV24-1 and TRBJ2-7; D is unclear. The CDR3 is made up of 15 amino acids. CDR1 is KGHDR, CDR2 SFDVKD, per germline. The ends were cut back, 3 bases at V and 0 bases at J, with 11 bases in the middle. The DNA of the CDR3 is TGTGCCACCAGTGATGGCAGTCGGGCCTCCTACGAGCAGTACTTC. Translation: CATSDGSRASYEQYF.

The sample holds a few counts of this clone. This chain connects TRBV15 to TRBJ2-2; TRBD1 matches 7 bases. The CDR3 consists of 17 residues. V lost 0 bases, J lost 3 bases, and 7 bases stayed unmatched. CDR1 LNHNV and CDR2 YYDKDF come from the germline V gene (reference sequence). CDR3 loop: CATSRDRDSTDTGELFF. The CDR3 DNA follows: TGTGCCACCAGCAGAGACCGGGACAGCACCGACACCGGGGAGCTGTTTTTT.

CDR3 sequence: CATSRRQGGDETQYF. For the CDR3, the DNA is TGTGCCACCAGCAGACGACAGGGTGGAGACGAGACCCAGTACTTC. This chain joins TRBV15 and TRBJ2-5; 7 bases agree with TRBD1. V trimming: 2 bases; J trimming: 5 bases; junction bases outside the gene matches: 8. Germline assignment: CDR1 LNHNV and CDR2 YYDKDF (reference sequence). The CDR3 loop spans 15 amino acids.

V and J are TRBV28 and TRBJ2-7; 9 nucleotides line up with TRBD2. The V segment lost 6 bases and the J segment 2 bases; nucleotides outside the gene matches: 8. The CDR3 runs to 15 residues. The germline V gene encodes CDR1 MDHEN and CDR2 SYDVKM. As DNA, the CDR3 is TGTGCCAGCAGCCCGCCGGGACTAGCAACCTACGAGCAGTACTTC. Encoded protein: CASSPPGLATYEQYF.

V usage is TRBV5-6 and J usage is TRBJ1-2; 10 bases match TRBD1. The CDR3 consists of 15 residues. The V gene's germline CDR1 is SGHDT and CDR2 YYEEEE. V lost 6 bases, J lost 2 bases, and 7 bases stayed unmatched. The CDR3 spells CASTLLTGGNYGYTF. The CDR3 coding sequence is TGTGCCAGCACCTTACTGACAGGGGGCAACTATGGCTACACCTTC.

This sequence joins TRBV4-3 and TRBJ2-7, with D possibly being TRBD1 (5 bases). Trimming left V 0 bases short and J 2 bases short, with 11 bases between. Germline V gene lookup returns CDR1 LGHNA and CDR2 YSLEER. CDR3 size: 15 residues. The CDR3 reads CASSQERWGTYEQYF. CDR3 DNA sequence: TGCGCCAGCAGCCAAGAGCGATGGGGCACCTACGAGCAGTACTTC.